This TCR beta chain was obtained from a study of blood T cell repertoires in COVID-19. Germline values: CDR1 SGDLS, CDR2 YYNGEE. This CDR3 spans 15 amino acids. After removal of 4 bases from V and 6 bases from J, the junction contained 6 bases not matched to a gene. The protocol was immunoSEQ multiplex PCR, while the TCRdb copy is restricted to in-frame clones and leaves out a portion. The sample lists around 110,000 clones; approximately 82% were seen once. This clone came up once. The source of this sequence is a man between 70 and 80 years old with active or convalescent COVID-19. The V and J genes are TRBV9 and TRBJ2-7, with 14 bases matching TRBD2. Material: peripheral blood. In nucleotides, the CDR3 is TGTGCCAGCAGCCAAATGGGACTAGCGGGAGCCGAGCAGTACTTC. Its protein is CASSQMGLAGAEQYF.